The 8 T cell receptor beta chains below come from one sample, sequenced in a study of human T cells and chemical hapten exposure. TCRdb re-called the RACE reads with MiXCR, one entry per CDR3 protein. The table includes over 55,000 distinct CDR3 sequences, around 10% detected once. Time point: patch test 3, about 24 weeks after DPC sensitization. Treatment here: therapeutic diphenylcyclopropenone sensitization with weekly scalp DPC. The specimen was whole blood, collected in connection with sensitization to the hapten diphenylcyclopropenone (DPC). The source is a woman in her fifties or sixties with alopecia areata. Some clones in this sample may be carry-over from other donors' samples.

This clonotype was seen many times. The J gene is TRBJ1-2, the V gene TRBV7-9; D remains ambiguous. V lost 5 bases and J 5 bases, leaving 12 bases between the germline ends. The CDR3 is 13 amino acids. CDR1 and CDR2 from the germline V gene are SEHNR and FQNEAQ (reference sequence). This CDR3 reads CASSGEGPYGYTF. The CDR3 bases are TGTGCCAGCAGCGGCGAGGGCCCTTATGGCTACACCTTC.

The table lists this clonotype with many counts. The chain combines TRBV28 with TRBJ1-1; possible D gene TRBD1, 6 bases. V lost 8 bases and J lost 4, with 23 bases in between. The V gene's germline CDR1 is MDHEN and CDR2 SYDVKM. This CDR3 has 16 residues. The CDR3 loop is CASPPPTGSIGTEAFF. CDR3 DNA sequence: TGTGCCAGCCCCCCCCCGACAGGTTCGATTGGCACTGAAGCTTTCTTT.

This chain uses TRBV7-2 with TRBJ1-6, with D unclear. The CDR3 covers 13 residues. CDR1 is SGHTA, CDR2 FQGNSA, per germline. The ends were cut back, 5 bases at V and 7 bases at J, with 9 bases in the middle. As DNA, the CDR3 is TGTGCCAGCAGCCCCGGACGAAATTCACCCCTCCACTTT. This encodes CASSPGRNSPLHF. The full variable domain, its missing parts supplied by reference TRBV7-2 and TRBJ1-6, is GAGVSQSPSNKVTEKGKDVELRCDPISGHTALYWYRQSLGQGLEFLIYFQGNSAPDKSGLPSDRFSAERTGGSVSTLTIQRTQQEDSAVYLCASSPGRNSPLHFGNGTRLTVT.

The rearrangement links TRBV12-3 or TRBV12-4 to TRBJ2-5; 10 bases match TRBD2. Trimming removed 6 bases from V and 4 bases from J; junction bases left unmatched: 5. The CDR3 extends over 14 amino acids. This CDR3 is CASRRTSGSETQYF. The CDR3 DNA reads TGTGCCAGCAGACGGACTAGCGGCTCAGAGACCCAGTACTTC.

The genes are TRBV12-3 or TRBV12-4 and TRBJ1-6; 10 nucleotides align to TRBD1. This CDR3 spans 14 amino acids. With 6 bases clipped from V and 7 bases from J, the junction kept 3 bases outside the gene matches. CDR3 DNA: TGTGCCAGCAGCCAGGGACAGGGGAATTCACCCCTCCACTTT. As protein: CASSQGQGNSPLHF.

This clonotype has a handful of counts. This chain uses TRBV3-1 with TRBJ2-7, with D tentatively TRBD1 or TRBD2 (5 bases each). The CDR3 is 14 residues long. Germline loops: CDR1 LGHDT, CDR2 YNNKEL (reference sequence). V was pared by 0 bases and J by 12 bases, with 18 bases between. CDR3 protein: CASSQDRIGAWVYF. For the CDR3, the DNA is TGTGCCAGCAGCCAAGATAGGATCGGGGCTTGGGTGTACTTC.

This clonotype has ten or more counts. The V call is TRBV20-1, the J call TRBJ1-1; D gene ambiguous. The CDR3 has 11 amino acids. Per germline, CDR1 DFQATT and CDR2 SNEGSKA (reference sequence). The V gene lost 6 bases and the J gene lost 2 bases, with 7 bases spanning the gap. CDR3 nucleotide sequence: TGCAGTGCCCCGACCAACACTGAAGCTTTCTTT. It specifies CSAPTNTEAFF.

This clonotype was detected a few times. V usage is TRBV28 and J usage is TRBJ2-5; D possibly uses TRBD1 or TRBD2 (5 bases each). The CDR3 is 18 residues long. The germline gives CDR1 MDHEN, CDR2 SYDVKM. Deletions cut 3 bases from V and 2 bases from J, with 22 bases between. The CDR3 spells CASSLESLSPGPQETQYF. The CDR3 DNA follows: TGTGCCAGCAGTTTGGAATCCCTTTCACCGGGACCTCAAGAGACCCAGTACTTC.